The 17 T cell receptor beta chains given below trace back to one sample, sequenced in a study of blood T cell repertoires in COVID-19. The method was immunoSEQ multiplex PCR; TCRdb's version includes in-frame clones alone and lacks a portion of them. The repertoire has under 250,000 clones, approximately 80% of them found once; the top ten carry around 8.9%. Sequences were obtained from PBMCs or T cells enriched from blood (not recorded which). These TCRs come from a woman between 45 and 60 years old with acute COVID-19.

This chain connects TRBV7-2 to TRBJ1-4, with D tentatively TRBD1 (6 bases). The CDR3 has 16 amino acids. Germline V CDR1 and CDR2: SGHTA, FQGNSA. The V and J ends lost 3 bases and 8 bases respectively, with 19 bases between them. This chain's CDR3 is CASSFNSGTRGEKLFF. For the CDR3, the DNA is TGTGCCAGCAGCTTCAATTCCGGGACAAGGGGAGAAAAACTGTTTTTT.

This sequence joins TRBV5-6 and TRBJ2-7; 7 bases align to TRBD2. The length of the CDR3 is 18 residues. In germline, CDR1 is SGHDT, CDR2 YYEEEE. The ends lost 5 bases at V and 2 bases at J; junction bases unmatched: 19. CDR3 DNA: TGTGCCAGCAGTAGCCGCGGGGGACTCTCTCCTCAGACCTACGAGCAGTACTTC. Translated: CASSSRGGLSPQTYEQYF.

The V call is TRBV7-2, the J call TRBJ1-5; D remains unclear. Germline V gene sequence: CDR1 SGHTA, CDR2 FQGNSA. The V gene lost 5 bases and the J gene lost 4 bases, with 9 bases spanning the gap. The CDR3 is made up of 13 amino acids. The CDR3 region has the DNA TGTGCCAGCAGCCTACGTAAGAATCAGCCCCAGCATTTT. This codes for CASSLRKNQPQHF.

This clone has only one observation. The chain recombines TRBV6-5 with TRBJ2-1; 7 bases are a match to TRBD1. The trim removed 6 bases at V and 8 bases at J, leaving 10 bases unmatched. Germline CDR1 reads MNHEY; CDR2 reads SVGAGI. This CDR3 has 14 amino acids. CDR3 sequence reads: CASSRDREKHEQFF. The CDR3 bases are TGTGCCAGCAGCCGAGACAGGGAAAAACATGAGCAGTTCTTC.

This chain links TRBV19 with TRBJ1-1; the D gene is possibly TRBD1 (6 bases). CDR1 is LNHDA and CDR2 is SQIVND in the germline V gene (reference sequence). The CDR3 is 14 residues long. Deletions cut 6 bases from V and 4 bases from J, with 15 bases between. The DNA of the CDR3 is TGTGCCAGTAGCGTGGGGGCCAAGGGCACTGAAGCTTTCTTT. Encoded protein: CASSVGAKGTEAFF.

The V gene is TRBV7-2, the J gene TRBJ2-7; D is perhaps TRBD1 (5 bases). This CDR3 comprises 14 residues. From germline, CDR1 is SGHTA and CDR2 FQGNSA. V was trimmed by 0 bases and J by 1 base, leaving 7 bases between them. The CDR3 DNA reads TGTGCCAGCAGCTTAGCCGCAGGGTCCTACGAGCAGTACTTC. Encoded protein: CASSLAAGSYEQYF.

Points on this clone: With only one base between it and a far larger clone, this is likely a read error. This rearrangement joins TRBV19 to TRBJ1-5; D call uncertain. The CDR3 totals 15 residues. Germline loops: CDR1 LNHDA, CDR2 SQIVND (reference sequence). V was trimmed by 0 bases and J by 7 bases, leaving 13 bases between them. As DNA, the CDR3 is TGTGCCAGTAGTATAGATGGACTGGGTTACCAGCCCCAGCATTTT. Its protein is CASSIDGLGYQPQHF.

The rearrangement joins TRBV5-1 to TRBJ2-3; 11 positions agree with TRBD2. CDR1 and CDR2 from the germline V gene are SGHRS and YFSETQ. This CDR3 is built from 18 residues. Trimming removed 3 bases from V and 8 bases from J; junction bases left unmatched: 17. The CDR3 spells CASSYQTPGLAGGGTQYF. The CDR3 nucleotides read TGCGCCAGCAGCTACCAAACCCCCGGACTAGCGGGCGGCGGTACGCAGTATTTT. Based on the CDR3 plus reference TRBV5-1 and TRBJ2-3, the full variable domain is KAGVTQTPRYLIKTRGQQVTLSCSPISGHRSVSWYQQTPGQGLQFLFEYFSETQRNKGNFPGRFSGRQFSNSRSEMNVSTLELGDSALYLCASSYQTPGLAGGGTQYFGPGTRLTVL.

This rearrangement joins TRBV14 to TRBJ1-6; D unclear. Trimming removed 0 bases from V and 7 bases from J, with 7 bases in between. The CDR3 is 14 amino acids. The germline V gene encodes CDR1 SGHDN and CDR2 FVKESK. Written as DNA, the CDR3 is TGTGCCAGCAGCCAAGATCTAAGAAATTCACCCCTCCACTTT. Protein: CASSQDLRNSPLHF. Complete variable domain (other parts from reference TRBV14 and TRBJ1-6): EAGVTQFPSHSVIEKGQTVTLRCDPISGHDNLYWYRRVMGKEIKFLLHFVKESKQDESGMPNNRFLAERTGGTYSTLKVQPAELEDSGVYFCASSQDLRNSPLHFGNGTRLTVT.

This chain uses TRBV7-9 with TRBJ1-3; the D gene is possibly TRBD1 (5 bases). The V gene's germline CDR1 is SEHNR and CDR2 FQNEAQ (reference sequence). CDR3 length equals 17 residues. V was clipped by 2 bases and J by 0 bases, with 14 bases between them. In nucleotides, the CDR3 is TGTGCCAGCAGCTTAATTGGGGGAGGGAGCTCTGGAAACACCATATATTTT. This gives the protein CASSLIGGGSSGNTIYF.

The sample holds one count of this clone. The gene calls are TRBV4-2 and TRBJ1-1, with TRBD1 as a possible D gene (5 bases). Germline V gene lookup returns CDR1 LGHNA and CDR2 YNFKEQ. V lost 2 bases, J lost 3 bases, and 13 bases lay in between. This CDR3 has 15 amino acids. The CDR3 bases are TGTGCCAGCAGCCAAAAGCAGGGAATTTACACTGAAGCTTTCTTT. It is translated as CASSQKQGIYTEAFF.

The chain carries TRBV6-1 and TRBJ2-2; 7 bases agree with TRBD1. This CDR3 region has 15 residues. J lost 6 bases, V lost 2 bases, and 6 bases had no gene match. CDR1 is MNHNS, CDR2 SASEGT, per germline. The CDR3 DNA reads TGTGCCAGCAGTGAACAGACAGGGATTTCCGGGGAGCTGTTTTTT. Residues: CASSEQTGISGELFF.

This sequence joins TRBV5-1 and TRBJ1-1, with D perhaps TRBD1 (6 bases). Trimming shortened V by 7 bases and J by 3 bases, and 13 bases separated the two germline ends. CDR3 length: 13 amino acids. CDR1 SGHRS and CDR2 YFSETQ come from the germline V gene. The CDR3 region is CASGRGADTEAFF. For the CDR3, the DNA is TGCGCCAGCGGGCGGGGGGCGGACACTGAAGCTTTCTTT.

This clone was seen a few times. This chain connects TRBV14 to TRBJ1-1; D ambiguous. Trimming pared 4 bases from V and 1 base from J, leaving 13 bases between. Germline CDR1 and CDR2: SGHDN and FVKESK. The CDR3 is 15 amino acids. The CDR3 DNA sequence: TGTGCCAGCAGCCTAGACCGAAGACAGAACACTGAAGCTTTCTTT. It is translated as CASSLDRRQNTEAFF.

This clone was seen only once. The chain uses TRBV5-1 and TRBJ2-2, with D maybe TRBD2 (6 bases). The CDR3 loop spans 15 amino acids. Germline CDR1 reads SGHRS; CDR2 reads YFSETQ. Trimming took 3 bases from V and 6 from J, leaving 15 bases between them. CDR3 nucleotides: TGCGCCAGCAGCTCTCAGGGCGGCGGGGCCGGGGAGCTGTTTTTT. It specifies CASSSQGGGAGELFF.

The gene calls are TRBV18 and TRBJ1-6, with TRBD1 as a possible D gene (6 bases). The CDR3 runs 16 residues. The germline V and J ends were trimmed by 4 bases and 6 bases, with 16 bases remaining between them. The germline V gene has CDR1 KGHSH and CDR2 LQKENI. This CDR3 is CASSRQPGQSNSPLHF. CDR3 DNA: TGTGCCAGCTCACGACAGCCAGGACAGAGTAATTCACCCCTCCACTTT.

This sequence joins TRBV28 and TRBJ2-5; TRBD1 agrees at 11 bases. The CDR3 length is 16 residues. Trimming at V came to 5 bases and at J to 5 bases, leaving 10 bases not matched to a gene. Germline V lookup: CDR1 MDHEN, CDR2 SYDVKM. The CDR3, as DNA: TGTGCCAGCAGTCCGAGGACAGGGGGCGCAGGGGAGACCCAGTACTTC. It specifies CASSPRTGGAGETQYF.